This T cell receptor (beta chain) was captured in a study of cytomegalovirus exposure and HLA in healthy donors. Study conclusions and caveats: V- and J-gene trimming of TCR beta was linked (in a later analysis) to a missense DCLRE1C variant.

Germline values: CDR1 MDHEN, CDR2 SYDVKM. Trimming shortened V by 6 bases and J by 5 bases, and 20 bases separated the two germline ends. The CDR3 runs 16 residues. Worth noting for this clone: What it binds is not known.

PCR employed 60 Vbeta and 13 Jbeta primers. The protocol was immunoSEQ multiplex PCR, while the TCRdb copy is restricted to in-frame clones and leaves out a portion. The repertoire table contains roughly 190,000 clones. This clonotype was obtained from a man younger than 40 in good health and CMV-seronegative. V gene TRBV28 combines with J gene TRBJ1-5; tentative D call: TRBD1 (6 bases). Sequences were obtained from PBMCs. CDR3 coding DNA: TGTGCCAGCAGGCGAGGCGGGGGCTTTGCTGATCAGCCCCAGCATTTT. Its translation is CASRRGGGFADQPQHF.